Listed below are T cell receptor beta chains from one sample, sequenced in a study of T cells in localized non-small cell lung cancer. Only in-frame clones appear in the TCRdb table, and some are missing; sequencing was by immunoSEQ multiplex PCR. The sample carries about 53,000 clones, approximately 80% recorded once. The sample was peripheral blood mononuclear cells, taken before any cancer treatment. The receptors stem from a man aged 40-75 years with stage III lung adenocarcinoma. CDR3s include the opening cysteine and the closing phenylalanine or tryptophan. D genes are given only for firm matches. Size tells how often a clone was seen (once, few, many) or the class of an expanded clone, and some rows leave it out.

>TRBJ2-7|NA|TRBV27|NA
TGTGCCAGCCCTCGGACAGCAACCTACGAGCAGTACTTC
CASPRTATYEQYF
>TRBJ2-2|NA|TRBV11-3|NA
TGTGCCAGCAGCTTAGATGGATGGGGGGAGCTGTTTTTT
CASSLDGWGELFF
>TRBJ1-1|NA|TRBV11-1|TRBD1
TGTGCCAGCAGCATTCAGGGGGACACTGAAGCTTTCTTT
CASSIQGDTEAFF
>TRBJ2-1|NA|TRBV5-6|NA
TGTGCCAGCAGCTCGACCACCGGGACTCCTAATGAGCAGTTCTTC
CASSSTTGTPNEQFF
>TRBJ2-3|NA|TRBV7-9|TRBD2
TGTGCCAGCAGCTTAGACAGCGGGGCCACAGATACGCAGTATTTT
CASSLDSGATDTQYF
>TRBJ2-1|NA|TRBV19|NA
TGTGCCAGCTTAAGGTGGAATGAGCAGTTCTTC
CASLRWNEQFF
>TRBJ1-1|NA|TRBV12-2|NA
TGTGCAAGTCGCCCAGGGGGCTGGAACACTGAAGCTTTCTTT
CASRPGGWNTEAFF
>TRBJ2-1|NA|TRBV7-9|NA
TGTGCCAGCAGCTTAACAGAACAGTCCAATGAGCAGTTCTTC
CASSLTEQSNEQFF
>TRBJ1-2|few|TRBV19|NA
TGTGCCAGTAGTATGAGACAGACATACCGCCCTATTGGCTACACCTTC
CASSMRQTYRPIGYTF
>TRBJ2-7|NA|TRBV10-1|TRBD2
TGCGCCAGCAGTGGCTCTAGCGGGATAACCTACGAGCAGTACTTC
CASSGSSGITYEQYF
>TRBJ2-1|NA|TRBV6-1|NA
TGTGCCAGCAGTGAAGAACTAGTAGTTTATCGTCTTGATGAGCAGTTCTTC
CASSEELVVYRLDEQFF
>TRBJ2-5|NA|TRBV19|NA
TGTGCCAGTACCAAACAGGGAGGGCCTTTGGAGACCCAGTACTTC
CASTKQGGPLETQYF
>TRBJ1-1|few|TRBV5-1|NA
TGCGCCAGCAGCCCGGACGGCAGGGGGAACACTGAAGCTTTCTTT
CASSPDGRGNTEAFF
>TRBJ2-1|NA|TRBV9|NA
TGTGCCAGCAGCGTAGACTACAACTCCTACAATGAGCAGTTCTTC
CASSVDYNSYNEQFF
>TRBJ2-1|NA|TRBV9|TRBD2
TGTGCCAGCAGCGTAGAACTAGCGGGAGGGGACCAGTTCTTC
CASSVELAGGDQFF
>TRBJ2-2|NA|TRBV2|NA
TGTGCCAGCAGTTCCCAGGGGGGTAACACCGGGGAGCTGTTTTTT
CASSSQGGNTGELFF
>TRBJ2-2|once|TRBV7-3|NA
TGTGCCAGCAGCGAGACTAGTAATACCGGGGAGCTGTTTTTT
CASSETSNTGELFF
>TRBJ2-7|NA|TRBV6-5|NA
TGTGCCAGCAGTTACTCCCCCAGGGCGGCCTACGAGCAGTACTTC
CASSYSPRAAYEQYF
>TRBJ2-7|medium-sized|TRBV19|TRBD1
TGTGCCAGTAGTATCGCACAGGGGGAACACGAGCAGTACTTC
CASSIAQGEHEQYF
>TRBJ1-5|NA|TRBV30|NA
TGTGCCTGGAAAGGAGAGGGCGATCAGCCCCAGCATTTT
CAWKGEGDQPQHF
>TRBJ2-7|NA|TRBV19|NA
TGTGCCAGTAGTATTGGCGCCGGCGAGACCTACGAGCAGTACTTC
CASSIGAGETYEQYF
>TRBJ2-7|NA|TRBV23-1|NA
TGCGCCAGCAGTCAATCAACGCCAGCCTACGAGCAGTACTTC
CASSQSTPAYEQYF
>TRBJ1-2|NA|TRBV27|NA
TGTGCCAGCAGGCCGATGACTAACTATGGCTACACCTTC
CASRPMTNYGYTF
>TRBJ2-1|NA|TRBV9|TRBD1
TGTGCCAGCAGCGCCCGGGACAGGGGGACCTACAATGAGCAGTTCTTC
CASSARDRGTYNEQFF
>TRBJ2-2|few|TRBV5-6|NA
TGTGCCAGCAACCCCGTGGGGGGCGAGTCCGGGGAGCTGTTTTTT
CASNPVGGESGELFF
>TRBJ2-7|few|TRBV5-6|TRBD1
TGTGCCAGCAGCTTCGGGGACAGTTACTACGAGCAGTACTTC
CASSFGDSYYEQYF
>TRBJ2-1|NA|TRBV2|TRBD1
TGTGCCAGCAGTCCGCCGGGACAGGAGGGATACAATGAGCAGTTCTTC
CASSPPGQEGYNEQFF
>TRBJ2-7|NA|TRBV18|NA
TGTGCCAGCTCACCACAGGGTGGACAGACCCCCTACGAGCAGTACTTC
CASSPQGGQTPYEQYF
>TRBJ1-6|NA|TRBV7-2|NA
TGTGCCAGCAGCTTAATTCCGAGGGGTTTATCACCCCTCCACTTT
CASSLIPRGLSPLHF
>TRBJ2-1|NA|TRBV10-3|TRBD2
TGTGCCATCAGTGACGCGGCTAGCGGGAGTGGTAGTGAGCAGTTCTTC
CAISDAASGSGSEQFF
>TRBJ2-1|NA|TRBV5-4|TRBD2
TGTGCCAGCAGCTTGGAGGTAGCGGGAGGAGAGCAGTTCTTC
CASSLEVAGGEQFF
>TRBJ2-7|NA|TRBV5-1|TRBD1
TGCGCCAGCAGAGAGGGACAGGCCGCGACCTACGAGCAGTACTTC
CASREGQAATYEQYF
>TRBJ2-1|NA|TRBV6-6|TRBD2
TGTGCCAGCAGTTCCACTCGGGGGGCCTACAATGAGCAGTTCTTC
CASSSTRGAYNEQFF
>TRBJ2-1|NA|TRBV7-6|NA
TGTGCCAGCAGCTTAGGGTCATATTCCTACAATGAGCAGTTCTTC
CASSLGSYSYNEQFF
>TRBJ1-1|NA|TRBV7-9|TRBD1
TGTGCCAGCAGCTGGGGACAGGGGGTGGCTGAAGCTTTCTTT
CASSWGQGVAEAFF
>TRBJ2-3|once|TRBV5-6|NA
TGTGCCAGCAGCTTGGGGGATACGCAGTATTTT
CASSLGDTQYF
>TRBJ1-4|NA|TRBV4-1|NA
TGCGCCAGCAGCCAAGAAGTGGGCAGGGCCAGGGAAAAACTGTTTTTT
CASSQEVGRAREKLFF
>TRBJ2-7|NA|TRBV4-2|NA
TGTGCCAGCAGCCAAGAGTTAGCGCTGAGCTCCTACGAGCAGTACTTC
CASSQELALSSYEQYF
>TRBJ2-2|NA|TRBV2|TRBD2
TGTGCCAGCAGTGGGCTAGCGGGAGAGACCGGGGAGCTGTTTTTT
CASSGLAGETGELFF
>TRBJ2-2|once|TRBV6-5|TRBD1
TGTGCCAGCAGTTACTTGGGACAGGCCAACACCGGGGAGCTGTTTTTT
CASSYLGQANTGELFF
>TRBJ1-4|NA|TRBV20-1|NA
TGCAGTGCTAGAGACCACGAAAAACTGTTTTTT
CSARDHEKLFF
>TRBJ2-7|NA|TRBV9|TRBD1
TGTGCCAGCAGCGGGGGACAGGCTTCCTACGAGCAGTACTTC
CASSGGQASYEQYF
>TRBJ1-1|NA|TRBV6-6|NA
TGTGCCAGCAGAAGACCGGACACTGGGAACACTGAAGCTTTCTTT
CASRRPDTGNTEAFF